These T cell receptor beta chains were read from a single sample in a study of T cells expressing NK-cell markers. From its re-call of the 5' RACE reads, TCRdb lists each CDR3 protein once, without DNA. The sample data list about 430,000 distinct CDR3 sequences. Sequenced material: blood T cells: a sorted CD56 or NKG2C T cell subset, CD4+ or CD8+ T cells, or bulk PBMC T cells (not recorded which). The receptors originated from a woman between 50 and 59 years old in good health. Each CDR3 is given with its conserved first and last residue.

j_call v_call cdr3_aa
TRBJ2-5 TRBV5-1 CASSRLRGSLETQYF
TRBJ2-1 TRBV7-3 CASSLVTRAEQFF
TRBJ1-5 TRBV12-3/TRBV12-4 CASRQGTYSNQPQHF
TRBJ1-3 TRBV12-3/TRBV12-4 CASSDTGGSGNTIYF
TRBJ1-1 TRBV7-9 CASSLETTRKDTEAFF
TRBJ2-3 TRBV2 CASSEGGTGRRGTQYF
TRBJ2-7 TRBV5-6 CASSLWGTSRVYEQYF
TRBJ2-4 TRBV20-1 CSARGQGMHIQYF
TRBJ1-6 TRBV20-1 CSARDPARGNSPLHF
TRBJ2-3 TRBV24-1 CATAGSTDTQYF
TRBJ2-7 TRBV10-3 CAISEFGTGGAEQYF
TRBJ2-3 TRBV5-1 CASSRDPTSGRMDTQYF
TRBJ2-3 TRBV12-3/TRBV12-4 CASSPRGAGAPDTQYF
TRBJ1-5 TRBV12-3/TRBV12-4 CASRMTENQPQHF
TRBJ2-3 TRBV5-1 CASSLLSSRGPSGGDTQYF
TRBJ1-1 TRBV5-6 CASSSTRADPRGTEAFF
TRBJ1-5 TRBV5-1 CASSLGQGVGQPQHF
TRBJ1-6 TRBV6-5 CASSFIIGANSPLHF
TRBJ2-3 TRBV11-2 CASSLDKGGRDTQYF
TRBJ2-2 TRBV11-3 CASSHNRAGGELFF
TRBJ1-1 TRBV5-1 CASSFGGQNTEAFF
TRBJ2-2 TRBV2 CASSEIGATGELFF